This T cell receptor (beta chain) was identified in a study of OX40 agonist ivuxolimab in advanced cancers. At the level of the study: Partial responses were achieved by three patients, of whom one had hepatocellular carcinoma and two had cutaneous melanoma.

Systemic immunosuppression or a history of autoimmune disease excluded patients. The CDR3 consists of 12 residues. The germline V and J ends were trimmed by 8 bases and 2 bases, with 10 bases remaining between them. CDR1 is MNHEY, CDR2 SVGAGI, per germline. Only in-frame clones appear in the TCRdb table, and some are missing; sequencing was by immunoSEQ multiplex PCR. Of approximately 15,000 clones listed, about 88% are singletons. This TCR derives from an adult with an advanced solid tumor such as melanoma, head and neck, liver or kidney cancer. The sample in question was CD4+ or CD8+ T cells sorted from blood, obtained in a trial of the OX40 agonist ivuxolimab. The rearrangement links TRBV6-5 to TRBJ2-7; D is perhaps TRBD2 (6 bases). The CDR3, as DNA: TGTGCCAGCGGGACTCCCGCCTACGAGCAGTACTTC. Translated: CASGTPAYEQYF.